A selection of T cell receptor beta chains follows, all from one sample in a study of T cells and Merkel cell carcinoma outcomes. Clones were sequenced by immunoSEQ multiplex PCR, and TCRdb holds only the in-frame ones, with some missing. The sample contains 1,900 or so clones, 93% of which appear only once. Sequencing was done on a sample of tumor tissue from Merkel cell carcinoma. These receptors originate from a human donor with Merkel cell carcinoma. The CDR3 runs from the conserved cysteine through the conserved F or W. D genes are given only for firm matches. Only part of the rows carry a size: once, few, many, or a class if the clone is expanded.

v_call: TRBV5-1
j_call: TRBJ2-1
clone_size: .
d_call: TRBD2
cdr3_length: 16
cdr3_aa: CASSLRASGVYNEQFF
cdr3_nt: TGCGCCAGCAGCTTGAGGGCTAGCGGAGTTTACAATGAGCAGTTCTTC

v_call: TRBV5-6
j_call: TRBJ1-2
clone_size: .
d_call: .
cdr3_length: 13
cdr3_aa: CASSLAGHYGYTF
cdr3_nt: TGTGCCAGCAGCTTGGCAGGCCACTATGGCTACACCTTC

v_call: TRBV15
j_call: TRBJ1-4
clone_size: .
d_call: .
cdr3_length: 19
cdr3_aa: CATSRPNKGGFATNEKLFF
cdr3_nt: TGTGCCACCAGCAGACCGAACAAGGGGGGCTTTGCAACTAATGAAAAACTGTTTTTT

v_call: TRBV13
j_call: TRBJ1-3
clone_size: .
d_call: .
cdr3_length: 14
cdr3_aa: CASSLRVTGNTIYF
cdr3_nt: TGTGCCAGCAGCTTACGAGTCACTGGAAACACCATATATTTT

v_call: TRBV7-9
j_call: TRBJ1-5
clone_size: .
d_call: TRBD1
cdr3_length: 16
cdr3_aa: CASSADTGTGGQPQHF
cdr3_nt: TGTGCCAGCAGCGCCGACACCGGGACAGGGGGACAGCCCCAGCATTTT

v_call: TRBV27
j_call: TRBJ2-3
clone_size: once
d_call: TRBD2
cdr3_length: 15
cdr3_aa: CASSSPGGLTDTQYF
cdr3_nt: TGTGCCAGCAGTTCCCCGGGGGGACTCACAGATACGCAGTATTTT

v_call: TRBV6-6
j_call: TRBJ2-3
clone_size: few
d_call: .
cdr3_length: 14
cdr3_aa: CASSDSRETDTQYF
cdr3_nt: TGTGCCAGCAGTGACTCACGGGAGACAGATACGCAGTATTTT

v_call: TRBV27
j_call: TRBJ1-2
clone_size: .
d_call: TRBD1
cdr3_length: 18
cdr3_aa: CASSFFSARGPANYGYTF
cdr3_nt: TGTGCCAGCAGTTTTTTTTCAGCCAGGGGGCCAGCTAACTATGGCTACACCTTC

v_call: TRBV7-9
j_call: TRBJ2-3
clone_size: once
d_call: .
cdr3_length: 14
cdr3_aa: CASSLTGLTDTQYF
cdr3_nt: TGTGCCAGCAGCTTGACAGGCCTCACAGATACGCAGTATTTT

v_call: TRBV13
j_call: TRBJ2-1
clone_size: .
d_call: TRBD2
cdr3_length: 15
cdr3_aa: CASSPGPGGNNEQFF
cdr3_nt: TGTGCCAGCAGCCCCGGCCCCGGGGGGAACAATGAGCAGTTCTTC

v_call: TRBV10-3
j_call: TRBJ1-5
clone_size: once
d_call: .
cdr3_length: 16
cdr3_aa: CAISDSDGLSNQPQHF
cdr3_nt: TGTGCCATCAGTGATTCCGACGGACTGAGCAATCAGCCCCAGCATTTT

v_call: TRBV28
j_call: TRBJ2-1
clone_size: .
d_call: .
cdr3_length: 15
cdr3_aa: CATTRGVSSYNEQFF
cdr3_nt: TGTGCCACTACTCGTGGGGTGAGCTCCTACAATGAGCAGTTCTTC

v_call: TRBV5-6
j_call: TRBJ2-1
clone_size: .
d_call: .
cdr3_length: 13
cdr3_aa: CASSFANYNEQFF
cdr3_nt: TGTGCCAGCAGCTTCGCGAACTACAATGAGCAGTTCTTC

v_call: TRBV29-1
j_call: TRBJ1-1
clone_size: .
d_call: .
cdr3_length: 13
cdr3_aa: CSVEDGLNTEAFF
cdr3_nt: TGCAGCGTAGAGGACGGTTTGAACACTGAAGCTTTCTTT

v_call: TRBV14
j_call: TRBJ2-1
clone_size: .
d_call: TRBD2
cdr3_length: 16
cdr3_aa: CASSLTRLAGKNEQFF
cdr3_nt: TGTGCCAGCAGCCTAACGAGACTAGCGGGGAAAAATGAGCAGTTCTTC

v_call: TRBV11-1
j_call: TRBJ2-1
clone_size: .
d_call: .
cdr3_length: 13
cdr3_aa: CASSLQVPLRQFF
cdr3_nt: TGTGCCAGCAGCTTACAGGTCCCCTTGCGGCAGTTCTTC

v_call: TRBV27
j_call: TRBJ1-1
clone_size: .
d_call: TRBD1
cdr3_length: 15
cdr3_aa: CASSLSRTGNTEAFF
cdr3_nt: TGTGCCAGCAGTTTATCCAGGACAGGGAACACTGAAGCTTTCTTT

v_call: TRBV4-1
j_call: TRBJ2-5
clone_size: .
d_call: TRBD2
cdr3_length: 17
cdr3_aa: CASSQDTSTSGVETQYF
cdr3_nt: TGCGCCAGCAGCCAAGACACTTCGACTAGCGGGGTGGAGACCCAGTACTTC

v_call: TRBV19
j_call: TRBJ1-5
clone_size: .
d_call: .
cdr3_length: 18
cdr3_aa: CASSIEGRMGDSNQPQHF
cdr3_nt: TGTGCCAGTAGTATTGAGGGGAGAATGGGTGATAGCAATCAGCCCCAGCATTTT

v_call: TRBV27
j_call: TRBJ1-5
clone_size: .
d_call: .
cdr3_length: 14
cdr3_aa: CASSAGLVKQPQHF
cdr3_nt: TGTGCCAGCAGCGCAGGGCTGGTGAAGCAGCCCCAGCATTTT

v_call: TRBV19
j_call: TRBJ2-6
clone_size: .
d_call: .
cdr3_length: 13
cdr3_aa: CASSITEANVLTF
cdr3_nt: TGTGCCAGTAGTATAACGGAGGCCAACGTCCTGACTTTC

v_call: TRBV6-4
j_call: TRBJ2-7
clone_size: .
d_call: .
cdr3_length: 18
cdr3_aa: CASSARPPGLGISYEQYF
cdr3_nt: TGTGCCAGCAGTGCCCGACCTCCGGGACTGGGAATCTCCTACGAGCAGTACTTC

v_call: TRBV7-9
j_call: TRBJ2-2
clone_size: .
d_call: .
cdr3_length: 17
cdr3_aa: CASSRRGGTANTGELFF
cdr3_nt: TGTGCCAGCAGCCGTCGGGGGGGGACAGCGAACACCGGGGAGCTGTTTTTT

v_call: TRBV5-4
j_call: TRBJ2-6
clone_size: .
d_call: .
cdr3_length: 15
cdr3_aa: CASSLGGSGANVLTF
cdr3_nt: TGTGCCAGCAGCTTAGGTGGATCTGGGGCCAACGTCCTGACTTTC

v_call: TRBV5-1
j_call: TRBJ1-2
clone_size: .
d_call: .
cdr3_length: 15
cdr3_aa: CASSFDGPDNYGYTF
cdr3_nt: TGCGCCAGCAGCTTCGACGGGCCGGATAACTATGGCTACACCTTC

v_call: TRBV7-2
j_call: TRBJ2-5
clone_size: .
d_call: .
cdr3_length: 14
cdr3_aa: CASGSGTSQKTQYF
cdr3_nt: TGTGCCAGCGGTTCCGGGACATCTCAAAAGACCCAGTACTTC

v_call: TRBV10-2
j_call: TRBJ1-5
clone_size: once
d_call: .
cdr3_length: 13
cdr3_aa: CATTQGNNQPQHF
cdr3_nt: TGCGCCACTACACAGGGAAACAATCAGCCCCAGCATTTT

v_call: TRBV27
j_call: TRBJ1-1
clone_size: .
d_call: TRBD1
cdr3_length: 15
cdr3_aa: CASRDGQGLNTEAFF
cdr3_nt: TGTGCCAGCAGGGACGGACAGGGCTTGAACACTGAAGCTTTCTTT

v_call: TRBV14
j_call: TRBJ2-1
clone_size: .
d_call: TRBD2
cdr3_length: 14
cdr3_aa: CASSQGGLNNEQFF
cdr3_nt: TGTGCCAGCAGCCAAGGGGGACTAAACAATGAGCAGTTCTTC

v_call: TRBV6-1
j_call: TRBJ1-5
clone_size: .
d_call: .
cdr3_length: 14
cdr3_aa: CASNVDLGNQPQHF
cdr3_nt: TGTGCCAGCAACGTCGACCTTGGCAATCAGCCCCAGCATTTT

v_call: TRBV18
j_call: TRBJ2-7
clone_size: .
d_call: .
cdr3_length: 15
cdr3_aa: CASSPGETVSYEQYF
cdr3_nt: TGTGCCAGCTCACCAGGTGAGACAGTCTCCTACGAGCAGTACTTC

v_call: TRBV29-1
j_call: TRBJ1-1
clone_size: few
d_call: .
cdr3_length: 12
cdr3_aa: CSVEQQNTEAFF
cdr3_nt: TGCAGCGTTGAACAGCAGAACACTGAAGCTTTCTTT

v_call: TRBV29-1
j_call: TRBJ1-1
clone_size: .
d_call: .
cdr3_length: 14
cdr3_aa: CSADGRRKGGSAFF
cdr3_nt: TGCAGCGCTGACGGTCGCAGGAAGGGCGGTTCGGCTTTCTTT

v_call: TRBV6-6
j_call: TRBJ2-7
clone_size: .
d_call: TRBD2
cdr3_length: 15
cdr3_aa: CASSYSLSGGYEQYF
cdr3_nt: TGTGCCAGCAGTTACTCGCTGAGCGGGGGGTACGAGCAGTACTTC

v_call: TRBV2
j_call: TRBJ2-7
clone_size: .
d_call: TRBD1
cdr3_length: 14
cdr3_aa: CATRSGTGIYEQYF
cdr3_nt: TGTGCCACCAGGAGCGGGACAGGGATATACGAGCAGTACTTC

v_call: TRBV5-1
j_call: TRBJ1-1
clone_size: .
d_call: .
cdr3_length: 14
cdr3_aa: CASSPERGVTEAFF
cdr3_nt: TGCGCCAGCAGCCCGGAACGGGGGGTTACTGAAGCTTTCTTT

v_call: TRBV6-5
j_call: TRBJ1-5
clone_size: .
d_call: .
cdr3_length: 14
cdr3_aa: CASSYSRGTGPQHF
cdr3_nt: TGTGCCAGCAGTTACTCAAGAGGGACCGGGCCCCAGCATTTT

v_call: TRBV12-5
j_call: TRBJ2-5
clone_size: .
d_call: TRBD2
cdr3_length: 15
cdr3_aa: CASGLASGGKETQYF
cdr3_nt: TGTGCTAGTGGTTTGGCCAGCGGGGGAAAAGAGACCCAGTACTTC

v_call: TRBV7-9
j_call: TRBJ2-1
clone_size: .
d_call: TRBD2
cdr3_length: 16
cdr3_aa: CASTLVAGGVYNEQFF
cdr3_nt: TGTGCCAGCACCCTGGTAGCGGGAGGGGTCTACAATGAGCAGTTCTTC

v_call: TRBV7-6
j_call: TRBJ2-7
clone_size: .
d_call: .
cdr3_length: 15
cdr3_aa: CASSLGGGQPYEQYF
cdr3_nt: TGTGCCAGCAGCTTAGGGGGGGGACAGCCCTACGAGCAGTACTTC

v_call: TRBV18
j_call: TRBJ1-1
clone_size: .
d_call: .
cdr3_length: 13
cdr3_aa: CASSVQVGTEAFF
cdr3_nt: TGTGCCAGCTCAGTTCAGGTGGGCACTGAAGCTTTCTTT

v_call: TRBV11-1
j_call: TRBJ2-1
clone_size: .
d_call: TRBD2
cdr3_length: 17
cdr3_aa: CASSHPSGRSSYNEQFF
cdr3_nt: TGTGCCAGCAGCCATCCTAGCGGGAGAAGCTCCTACAATGAGCAGTTCTTC

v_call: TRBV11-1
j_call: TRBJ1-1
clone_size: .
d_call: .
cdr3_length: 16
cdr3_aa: CASSKTTGLRGTEAFF
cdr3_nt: TGTGCCAGCAGCAAAACCACAGGGCTCAGAGGCACTGAAGCTTTCTTT

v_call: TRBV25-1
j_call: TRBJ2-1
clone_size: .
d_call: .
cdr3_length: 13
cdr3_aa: CASSQGGYNEQFF
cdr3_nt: TGTGCCAGCAGTCAAGGGGGTTACAATGAGCAGTTCTTC

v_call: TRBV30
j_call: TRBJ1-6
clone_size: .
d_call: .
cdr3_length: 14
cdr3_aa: CAWSVPGGNSPLHF
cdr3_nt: TGTGCCTGGAGTGTACCCGGGGGAAATTCACCCCTCCACTTT

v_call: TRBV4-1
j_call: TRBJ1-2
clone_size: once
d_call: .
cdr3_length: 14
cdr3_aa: CASSQDPQGYGYTF
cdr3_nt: TGCGCCAGCAGCCAAGATCCACAGGGCTATGGCTACACCTTC

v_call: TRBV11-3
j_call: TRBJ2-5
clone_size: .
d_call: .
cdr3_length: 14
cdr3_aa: CASSSRSDQETQYF
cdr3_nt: TGTGCCAGCAGCTCCAGATCGGACCAAGAGACCCAGTACTTC